Listed below are T cell receptor beta chains from one sample, sequenced in a study of CD8 T cells in ankylosing spondylitis. Each CDR3 protein gets one entry after TCRdb re-called the 5' RACE reads with MiXCR. Of 750,000 to 850,000 distinct CDR3 sequences listed, roughly 12% were seen once; the top ten hold 0.51%. The sequencing input was blood, either unsorted or a sorted T cell fraction (not recorded which). These TCRs come from a male donor with ankylosing spondylitis. The CDR3 runs from the conserved cysteine through the conserved F or W. D genes are given only for firm matches. Clone size is stated in some rows and not others, as once, few, many or a class when expanded.

cdr3_length clone_size j_call d_call v_call cdr3_nt cdr3_aa
17 many TRBJ2-7 TRBD2 TRBV5-5 TGTGCCAGCAGCCCCAGGACTAGTCGAACCGTCCCCCCCGAGCAGTACTTC CASSPRTSRTVPPEQYF
15 NA TRBJ1-2 TRBD1 TRBV7-2 TGTGCCAGCAGCTTAGCGGCAGGGGGCTACGGTGGCTACACCTTC CASSLAAGGYGGYTF
13 many TRBJ1-5 NA TRBV20-1 TGCAGTGCTAGGGTCAGCCCCAATCAGCCCCAGCATTTT CSARVSPNQPQHF
18 many TRBJ2-7 NA TRBV21-1 TGTGCCAGCGTCCCGAGGAGACAGGGTCGAAACAGCTCCTACGAGCAGTACTTC CASVPRRQGRNSSYEQYF
13 many TRBJ2-7 TRBD2 TRBV20-1 TGCAGTGCAAGAGGACTAGCGGGGATGCGGCAGTACTTC CSARGLAGMRQYF
14 few TRBJ1-5 NA TRBV20-1 TGCAGTGCCGCGGGGCAGCCCAGCAATCAGCCCCAGCATTTT CSAAGQPSNQPQHF
15 NA TRBJ1-6 NA TRBV5-5 TGTGCCAGCAGCTTGGAAGCTACGAACGATTCACCCCTCCACTTT CASSLEATNDSPLHF
13 NA TRBJ2-7 NA TRBV6-5 TGTGCCAGCAGTTACAAGGGGAACTACGAGCAGTACTTC CASSYKGNYEQYF
14 many TRBJ2-7 TRBD2 TRBV28 TGTGCCAGCAGCCCTAGCGGGACGGGTTACGAGCAGTACTTC CASSPSGTGYEQYF
17 many TRBJ1-5 NA TRBV6-2/TRBV6-3 TGTGCCAGCAGTTACTCGTGGGGGGGCGGTTTAAATCAGCCCCAGCATTTT CASSYSWGGGLNQPQHF
15 NA TRBJ1-1 NA TRBV20-1 TGCAGTGCTCCCTCACCGGGCAGGCGGAACACTGAAGCTTTCTTT CSAPSPGRRNTEAFF